The T cell receptor beta chain under discussion was sequenced for a study of cytomegalovirus exposure and HLA in healthy donors (dated by TCRdb to the late 2010s). Context from the whole study: The 650 to 750 repertoires of the first cohort and the 120 validation repertoires were produced on the same platform, according to a later analysis. The study aimed to test whether signatures of past pathogen exposure could be identified by cataloging public T cell receptors. Along with the roughly 610-subject first cohort, a separate validation cohort of some 130 different subjects was used. To predict cytomegalovirus infection status, the study brought together high-throughput TCR immunosequencing, statistical association of individual TCRs with disease status, and machine learning.

Donors formed part of the validation cohort, which comprised 120 subjects and was distinct from the first cohort of 550 to 850 subjects. Library creation used the immunoSEQ multiplex PCR assay. On the authors' methods: To diagnose cytomegalovirus status from the catalog of TCR beta chain sequences, a statistical classification framework was built. Held by TCRdb, this immuneACCESS table contains in-frame sequences only and omits some clones. Under half of the omission traces to an unresolved V gene where checked; the cause of the rest is unknown. The V and J calls and clone size are taken from that table; D and trimming were inferred from the DNA. This sample holds 57,000 or so clones; over 75% were observed only once. Around 2.2% of the sample is in the top ten clones. Overall study results and their limits: The validation cohort had no HLA typing available for a later analysis, so co-occurrence within that cohort was assessed over all 120 or so repertoires. Most TCR sequences were seen in very few donors, while some public TCRs were found in many individuals. Cytomegalovirus status was reported to be diagnosed by the classifier with high specificity and sensitivity in both the original and validation cohorts. According to the authors, the approach could potentially be generalized to other disease states and immunological phenotypes. In vitro tests confirmed that a few of the cytomegalovirus-associated TCR beta chains recognize cytomegalovirus antigens. Subsequent analysis determined that TCRs grouped into clusters in the first cohort also showed a tendency toward co-occurrence across the 120 validation repertoires, and 90% to 95% of cluster scores exceeded 0. A total of some 180 TCR beta chains were listed by the study as associated with cytomegalovirus.

From a lookup of the germline V gene, CDR1 and CDR2 are KGHSH and LQKENI. The CDR3 measures 14 amino acids from cysteine to phenylalanine. Here the CDR3 DNA is all that survives: 42 bases in frame from base 1. The trim is 6 bases for V and 0 bases for J, with a gap of 11 bases between the germline ends. Worth noting for this clone: It has no known antigen specificity. Qualities for individual bases were not recorded, and no much larger clone is one base off.

The TCR comes from a woman under 40 in good health and CMV-seronegative. Material for sequencing was PBMCs. The chain links TRBV18 with TRBJ2-5; a tentative D call is TRBD2 (5 bases match). The CDR3 loop reads CASSERADQETQYF. The DNA reads TGTGCCAGCTCGGAGAGGGCAGACCAAGAGACCCAGTACTTC. The variable domain in full, with residues beyond the CDR3 obtained from the reference TRBV18 and TRBJ2-5 genes, is NAGVMQNPRHLVRRRGQEARLRCSPMKGHSHVYWYRQLPEEGLKFMVYLQKENIIDESGMPKERFSAEFPKEGPSILRIQQVVRGDSAAYFCASSERADQETQYFGPGTRLLVL.